Listed here are 29 T cell receptor beta chains from one sample, sequenced in a study of T cells in Graves' hyperthyroidism and ophthalmopathy. Using RNA transcripts as the source, TCR beta CDR3 regions were amplified. In the first-round RT-PCR of the TCR CDR3, the HTBI primer set was used. TCRdb itself ran the multiplex PCR reads through MiXCR, one entry per CDR3 protein. The sample holds about 600,000 distinct CDR3 sequences; approximately 15% are singletons and the top ten take approximately 6.4%. Sequencing used blood. All receptors come from a woman aged 18-30 years with Graves' ophthalmopathy.

This clonotype was detected many times. This rearrangement joins TRBV28 to TRBJ2-1; 7 bases are shared with TRBD1. Per the germline V gene, CDR1 is MDHEN and CDR2 is SYDVKM. The CDR3 loop spans 14 amino acids. V was clipped by 5 bases and J by 7 bases; unmatched bases: 8. Here the CDR3 DNA reads TGTGCCAGCAGTACCCGACAGGGAAAAAATGAGCAGTTCTTC. As protein: CASSTRQGKNEQFF.

A word on this clonotype: This may be a read error, as it is one base from a much larger clone. The chain has TRBV5-6 and TRBJ2-3; 14 nucleotides agree with TRBD2. CDR1 is SGHDT and CDR2 is YYEEEE in the germline V gene. The CDR3 runs to 15 residues. CDR3 residues: CTSSYGTSGRYTQYF. The CDR3 bases are TGTACCAGCAGCTACGGGACTAGCGGGAGATATACGCAGTATTTT.

This clonotype showed up many times. The V call is TRBV4-2, the J call TRBJ2-3; maybe TRBD1 (5 bases). CDR1 is LGHNA, CDR2 YNFKEQ, per germline. The germline V and J ends were trimmed by 5 bases and 8 bases, with 14 bases remaining between them. This CDR3 has 13 amino acids. The CDR3 nucleotides are TGTGCCAGCAGCGAAACAGGAACGGGTACGCAGTATTTT. It yields the protein CASSETGTGTQYF.

This clonotype appeared a few times. At one boundary the junction diverges from the germline segment, which might be a read error. The chain uses TRBV7-2 and TRBJ2-7; tentative D call: TRBD2 (5 bases). Germline assignment: CDR1 SGHTA and CDR2 FQGNSA. The CDR3 loop spans 15 amino acids. The CDR3 is CASSFMLAREYERYF. The CDR3 nucleotides read TGTGCCAGCAGCTTTATGCTAGCAAGAGAGTACGAGCGGTACTTC.

This clonotype turned up a few times. The chain links TRBV9 to TRBJ1-4; no clear D. Per germline, CDR1 SGDLS and CDR2 YYNGEE. The CDR3 loop spans 15 amino acids. V lost 3 bases to trimming and J lost 6 bases, with 15 bases between them. CDR3 protein: CASSGPGPEDEKLFF. The CDR3 bases are TGTGCCAGCAGCGGCCCCGGGCCTGAGGATGAAAAACTGTTTTTT.

The CDR3 here is CASSHLPAGLLSYNEQFF. In DNA form, the CDR3 reads TGCGCCAGCAGCCATCTCCCGGCGGGACTTCTTTCCTACAATGAGCAGTTCTTC. This rearrangement joins TRBV4-1 to TRBJ2-1; TRBD2 is a possible D gene (6 bases). CDR1 is MGHRA, CDR2 YSYEKL, per germline. V lost 3 bases and J 1 base, leaving 19 bases between the germline ends. The CDR3 sequence is 18 residues long.

This clonotype was seen at least ten times. J is TRBJ2-4 and V is TRBV28; the D gene is possibly TRBD2 (7 bases). V lost 5 bases, J lost 4 bases, and 21 bases lay in between. This CDR3 spans 17 amino acids. From germline, CDR1 is MDHEN and CDR2 SYDVKM. Written as DNA, the CDR3 is TGTGCCAGCAGTACCCCAAGGACCAGGGGAGGGAAAAACATTCAGTACTTC. Amino acid sequence: CASSTPRTRGGKNIQYF.

This clonotype has a count of ten or more. DNA of the CDR3: TGCGCCAGCAGCACCCCACTAGCGGGAGGAGAGACCCAGTACTTC. As protein: CASSTPLAGGETQYF. The chain combines TRBV4-1 with TRBJ2-5; 12 nucleotides agree with TRBD2. The CDR3 contains 15 residues. The germline CDR1 and CDR2 sequences are MGHRA and YSYEKL. The trim removed 5 bases at V and 4 bases at J, leaving 5 bases unmatched.

The V gene is TRBV9, the J gene TRBJ2-3; 10 bases line up with TRBD2. Trimming removed 0 bases from V and 6 bases from J; junction bases left unmatched: 7. Germline V CDR1 and CDR2: SGDLS, YYNGEE. This CDR3 region has 16 residues. The CDR3 is CASSVGSGRAVDTQYF. Written as DNA, the CDR3 is TGTGCCAGCAGCGTAGGAAGCGGGAGGGCCGTCGATACGCAGTATTTT. Looking up the rest from reference TRBV9 and TRBJ2-3 gives the full variable domain: DSGVTQTPKHLITATGQRVTLRCSPRSGDLSVYWYQQSLDQGLQFLIQYYNGEERAKGNILERFSAQQFPDLHSELNLSSLELGDSALYFCASSVGSGRAVDTQYFGPGTRLTVL.

This clonotype was counted ten times or more. The chain is built from TRBV3-1 and TRBJ2-7; 10 nucleotides line up with TRBD1. Germline V lookup: CDR1 LGHDT, CDR2 YNNKEL (reference sequence). V lost 4 bases to trimming and J lost 4 bases; unmatched junction nucleotides: 10. The CDR3 sequence is 16 residues long. CDR3 region: CASSRSAGTGVYEQYF. The DNA of the CDR3 is TGTGCCAGCAGCCGATCCGCCGGGACAGGGGTTTACGAGCAGTACTTC.

This clonotype has just one count. The J gene is TRBJ2-5, the V gene TRBV5-1, with 9 bases aligning to TRBD2. There are 13 residues in the CDR3. From germline, CDR1 is SGHRS and CDR2 YFSETQ. V trimming: 0 bases; J trimming: 10 bases; junction bases outside the gene matches: 4. The CDR3 region is CASSLAPSGDQYF. The CDR3 nucleotides read TGCGCCAGCAGCTTGGCGCCTAGCGGGGACCAGTACTTC.

This clonotype was found a few times. The rearrangement joins TRBV9 to TRBJ1-5, with D possibly matching TRBD1 (5 bases). CDR3 size: 15 residues. Germline loops: CDR1 SGDLS, CDR2 YYNGEE. The V end lost 0 bases, the J end lost 4 bases, and 11 bases lay between the germline ends. CDR3 region: CASSVGGDYNQPQHF. Written as DNA, the CDR3 is TGTGCCAGCAGCGTAGGTGGGGACTATAATCAGCCCCAGCATTTT.

This clonotype was detected only a few times. The chain recombines TRBV18 with TRBJ2-1, with 12 bases identical to TRBD2. Germline trimming cut 0 bases from V and 0 bases from J; bases unmatched to any gene: 6. From germline, CDR1 is KGHSH and CDR2 LQKENI. The CDR3 runs 19 residues. This CDR3 reads CASSPPSLAGGSSYNEQFF. CDR3 bases: TGTGCCAGCTCACCACCGTCGCTAGCGGGAGGGAGCTCCTACAATGAGCAGTTCTTC. Filled out from reference TRBV18 and TRBJ2-1, the complete variable domain reads NAGVMQNPRHLVRRRGQEARLRCSPMKGHSHVYWYRQLPEEGLKFMVYLQKENIIDESGMPKERFSAEFPKEGPSILRIQQVVRGDSAAYFCASSPPSLAGGSSYNEQFFGPGTRLTVL.

This clonotype was found many times. The chain carries TRBV12-3 or TRBV12-4 and TRBJ2-5, with D maybe TRBD2 (5 bases). This CDR3 spans 11 amino acids. V gave up 5 bases and J gave up 6 bases, with 7 bases separating them. In DNA, the CDR3 is TGTGCCAGCAGTGGACTGAAGACCCAGTACTTC. It specifies CASSGLKTQYF.

This clonotype appeared a few times. The rearrangement uses TRBV30 and TRBJ2-7, with 14 bases fitting TRBD2. The CDR3 extends over 14 amino acids. Trimming took 7 bases from V and 3 from J; bases not matched to a gene: 5. The germline V gene has CDR1 GTSNPN and CDR2 SVGIG (reference sequence). The CDR3 sequence is CAFRLAGGFYEQYF. The CDR3 bases are TGTGCCTTCAGACTAGCGGGAGGGTTCTACGAGCAGTACTTC.

CDR3 bases: TGTGCCGGTGATGTAGAAGGCAATCAGCCCCAGCATTTT. As protein: CAGDVEGNQPQHF. The chain combines TRBV2 with TRBJ1-5; D not resolved. The CDR3 length is 13 residues. Trimming left V 11 bases short and J 2 bases short, with 13 bases between. CDR1 SNHLY and CDR2 FYNNEI come from the germline V gene.

This clonotype was counted at least ten times. The V call is TRBV6-1, the J call TRBJ2-1, with TRBD1 matching over 9 bases. From germline, CDR1 is MNHNS and CDR2 SASEGT. V lost 5 bases to trimming and J lost 4 bases; unmatched junction nucleotides: 6. The CDR3 covers 15 residues. CDR3 nucleotide sequence: TGTGCCAGCAGTACGGACAGGGGAGGGTACAATGAGCAGTTCTTC. Translated, it gives CASSTDRGGYNEQFF.

The V call is TRBV5-5, the J call TRBJ1-2; 7 bases match TRBD1. Germline loops: CDR1 SGHKS, CDR2 YYEKEE (reference sequence). The CDR3 totals 14 residues. J was trimmed by 2 bases and V by 4 bases; bases with no gene match: 5. DNA for the CDR3: TGTGCCAGCAGCGCGGACAGGAAGAACTATGGCTACACCTTC. Its translation is CASSADRKNYGYTF. Filled out from reference TRBV5-5 and TRBJ1-2, the complete variable domain reads DAGVTQSPTHLIKTRGQQVTLRCSPISGHKSVSWYQQVLGQGPQFIFQYYEKEERGRGNFPDRFSARQFPNYSSELNVNALLLGDSALYLCASSADRKNYGYTFGSGTRLTVV.

The CDR3 nucleotides read TGTGCCAGCAGTTACCCCCCCGCAGGGGGTACCTCTGGGGCCAACGTCCTGACTTTC. It specifies CASSYPPAGGTSGANVLTF. The chain combines TRBV12-3 or TRBV12-4 with TRBJ2-6, with 7 nucleotides matching TRBD1. This CDR3 contains 19 residues. The J segment lost 0 bases and the V segment lost 4 bases, leaving 12 bases of the junction unmatched.

This clonotype was observed a few times. The chain is built from TRBV20-1 and TRBJ2-3; D not certain. V was shortened by 1 base and J by 4 bases, with 15 bases between the two germline ends. This CDR3 region has 15 residues. CDR1 is DFQATT, CDR2 SNEGSKA, per germline (reference sequence). The CDR3 bases are TGCAGTGCTAGAGGGCCGGGCGCTAAGGCAGATACGCAGTATTTT. Protein product: CSARGPGAKADTQYF.

This clonotype came up many times. The gene calls are TRBV11-2 and TRBJ2-1, with D tentatively TRBD2 (6 bases). V lost 1 base and J 3 bases, leaving 10 bases between the germline ends. The CDR3 is made up of 15 amino acids. The V gene's germline CDR1 is SGHAT and CDR2 FQNNGV. CDR3 in DNA: TGTGCCAGCAGCTTAGGAGGCGGGGTCTACAATGAGCAGTTCTTC. Its translation is CASSLGGGVYNEQFF. Variable domain in full (rest from reference TRBV11-2 and TRBJ2-1): EAGVAQSPRYKIIEKRQSVAFWCNPISGHATLYWYQQILGQGPKLLIQFQNNGVVDDSQLPKDRFSAERLKGVDSTLKIQPAKLEDSAVYLCASSLGGGVYNEQFFGPGTRLTVL.

This clonotype appeared a few times. The chain recombines TRBV6-2 or TRBV6-3 with TRBJ1-1; no clear D. The CDR3 runs 17 residues. With 3 bases removed from V and 0 bases from J, the gap between germline ends came to 17 bases. Germline-derived CDR1 and CDR2 are MNHEY and SVGEGT. The CDR3 here is CASSYYPRADMNTEAFF. For the CDR3, the DNA is TGTGCCAGCAGTTATTACCCCAGAGCAGACATGAACACTGAAGCTTTCTTT.

This clonotype has a count of ten or more. The V and J genes are TRBV28 and TRBJ2-3, with 9 bases aligning to TRBD2. Germline lookup yields CDR1 MDHEN and CDR2 SYDVKM. With V trimmed by 6 bases and J by 5 bases, 6 bases remained unmatched. The CDR3 has 14 amino acids. The CDR3 DNA reads TGTGCCAGCAGGGCGGGAGGGCCCGGAGATACGCAGTATTTT. Protein product: CASRAGGPGDTQYF.

In this sample, this clonotype turned up many times. The J gene is TRBJ2-3, the V gene TRBV5-6, with 9 bases that match TRBD2. After removal of 3 bases from V and 7 bases from J, the junction contained 15 bases not matched to a gene. From germline, CDR1 is SGHDT and CDR2 YYEEEE. The length of the CDR3 is 17 residues. The DNA of the CDR3 is TGTGCCAGCAGCTACTATTTGCGACTAGCGGTCGTGAATACGCAGTATTTT. It yields the protein CASSYYLRLAVVNTQYF.

This clonotype has ten or more counts. This chain uses TRBV7-9 with TRBJ2-3, with D possibly being TRBD1 (6 bases). The CDR3 has 15 amino acids. CDR1 is SEHNR and CDR2 is FQNEAQ in the germline V gene (reference sequence). V was cut by 6 bases and J by 6 bases, with 19 bases left in between. CDR3 sequence: CASRPRTDELDTQYF. CDR3 sequence (DNA): TGTGCCAGCAGACCTCGGACAGACGAGTTGGATACGCAGTATTTT.

A remark on this clonotype: One end of the junction is discordant with germline, which a read error may explain. This chain connects TRBV7-9 to TRBJ1-1; a possible D gene is TRBD1 (5 bases). CDR3 size: 13 residues. Germline V gene sequence: CDR1 SEHNR, CDR2 FQNEAQ (reference sequence). CDR3 coding DNA: TGTGCCAGCAGCCCTGGGGGGAACGCTGAAGCTTTCTTT. This encodes CASSPGGNAEAFF.

In this sample, this clonotype turned up many times. The chain recombines TRBV18 with TRBJ1-2; D is undetermined. Germline loops: CDR1 KGHSH, CDR2 LQKENI. V was pared by 3 bases and J by 2 bases, with 7 bases between. The CDR3 contains 13 residues. The CDR3: CASSPNGNYGYTF. CDR3 bases: TGTGCCAGCTCACCTAACGGCAACTATGGCTACACCTTC.

The chain recombines TRBV2 with TRBJ1-6; D may be TRBD1 (6 bases). The V gene's germline CDR1 is SNHLY and CDR2 FYNNEI. This CDR3 is built from 16 residues. V lost 6 bases and J 7 bases, leaving 19 bases between the germline ends. As DNA, the CDR3 is TGTGCCAGCAGGGTCGATTTAGGGGGGGGAAATTCACCCCTCCACTTT. It is translated as CASRVDLGGGNSPLHF.

About this clonotype itself: At one boundary the junction diverges from the germline segment, which might be a read error. V is TRBV11-2 and J is TRBJ2-6, with D possibly being TRBD2 (7 bases). This CDR3 has 20 amino acids. CDR1 SGHAT and CDR2 FQNNGV come from the germline V gene. CDR3: CAGSLGGGQFGFSGANVLTF. The CDR3 nucleotides are TGTGCCGGCAGCTTAGGGGGGGGGCAGTTTGGATTCTCTGGGGCCAACGTCCTGACTTTC.